The source of this T cell receptor beta chain is a study of response to subunit inactivated influenza vaccine. Whole-study findings and limits: The study's authors posited that every seasonal influenza vaccination enlists few new T cells.

TCRdb processed the RT-PCR reads anew with MiXCR; each CDR3 protein has one entry. This table holds about 310,000 distinct CDR3 sequences, roughly 20% found once. The V gene end was trimmed by 0 bases and the J gene end by 6 bases; junction bases not matched to a gene: 5. Looked up from germline, CDR1 is MNHEY and CDR2 is SVGEGT. The CDR3 covers 16 residues. This clonotype has just a few counts. As yet, its antigen is unknown. Sequenced here: PBMCs from blood, sampled about 20 months after vaccination. The TCR originated in a man between 50 and 70 years old who received an inactivated influenza vaccine. The genes are TRBV6-2 or TRBV6-3 and TRBJ2-1; 10 bases map to TRBD2. CDR3 protein: CASSYSPSGSSNEQFF. CDR3 nucleotide sequence: TGTGCCAGCAGTTACTCCCCTAGCGGGAGTTCCAATGAGCAGTTCTTC.